These 32 T cell receptor beta chains share one sample of origin, sequenced in a study of T-cell reconstitution after alpha-beta-depleted transplantation in children. This sample's TCRbeta library carried unique molecular identifier barcodes. TCRdb passed the PCR reads through MiXCR, listing each CDR3 protein once. Counted here are about 980,000 distinct CDR3 sequences, 25% to 35% occurring once; the ten biggest clones make up under 30%. This specimen was PBMCs, mostly from graft donor cells, taken 360 days after TCRalphabeta/CD19-depleted stem cell transplant. The source is a boy younger than two who had a stem cell transplant for SCID, so the T cells may come from the graft donor.

This clonotype was picked up a small number of times. CDR3 region: CSARSGQVANYGYTF. DNA for the CDR3: TGCAGTGCTAGGTCCGGACAGGTAGCTAACTATGGCTACACCTTC. This chain uses TRBV20-1 with TRBJ1-2, with TRBD1 matching 7 bases. The germline CDR1 and CDR2 sequences are DFQATT and SNEGSKA (reference sequence). The junction had 7 bases not matched to a gene; V was cut back by 3 bases and J by 0 bases. The CDR3 covers 15 residues.

The V gene is TRBV20-1, the J gene TRBJ1-3, with a weak D call TRBD1 (6 bases). V lost 6 bases and J 0 bases, leaving 12 bases between the germline ends. The germline V gene encodes CDR1 DFQATT and CDR2 SNEGSKA (reference sequence). The CDR3 is made up of 14 amino acids. The CDR3 here is CSARDKSSGNTIYF. The CDR3 DNA is TGCAGTGCCCGGGACAAGAGCTCTGGAAACACCATATATTTT.

V and J are TRBV4-1 and TRBJ1-1, with no clear D. This CDR3 comprises 16 residues. Germline V lookup: CDR1 MGHRA, CDR2 YSYEKL. The germline V and J ends were trimmed by 0 bases and 6 bases, with 17 bases remaining between them. The CDR3 region is CASSQDYGRRAAEAFF. The CDR3 nucleotides are TGCGCCAGCAGCCAAGATTATGGACGGAGAGCTGCTGAAGCTTTCTTT.

The chain carries TRBV2 and TRBJ2-7; D is possibly TRBD1 (5 bases). Trimming removed 7 bases from V and 1 base from J, with 11 bases in between. The CDR3 length is 13 residues. The V gene's germline CDR1 is SNHLY and CDR2 FYNNEI. CDR3 amino acids: CASKFRDSYEQYF. As DNA, the CDR3 is TGTGCCAGCAAGTTCAGGGATTCCTACGAGCAGTACTTC.

Comment on this clonotype: One base away lies a much larger clone, so this may be a sequencing read error. J is TRBJ1-1 and V is TRBV20-1; TRBD1 is a possible D gene (5 bases). The CDR3 sequence is 15 residues long. The germline V and J ends were trimmed by 0 bases and 0 bases, with 11 bases remaining between them. Germline-derived CDR1 and CDR2 are DFQATT and SNEGSKA (reference sequence). In nucleotides, the CDR3 is TGCAGTGCTAGAGATCGGGGCAGGATGAACACTGAAGCTTTCTTT. This translates into CSARDRGRMNTEAFF.

The J gene is TRBJ2-5, the V gene TRBV7-6, with D perhaps TRBD2 (5 bases). Germline V gene lookup returns CDR1 SGHVS and CDR2 FNYEAQ. The CDR3 has 15 amino acids. Trimming cost V 5 bases and J 2 bases, with 15 bases left between them. The CDR3 is CASSPHRTPQETQYF. For the CDR3, the DNA is TGTGCCAGCAGCCCCCACCGGACTCCTCAAGAGACCCAGTACTTC.

A few counts support this clonotype. The rearrangement links TRBV20-1 to TRBJ2-7; maybe TRBD1 (5 bases). Trimming pared 0 bases from V and 2 bases from J, leaving 14 bases between. Looked up from germline, CDR1 is DFQATT and CDR2 is SNEGSKA (reference sequence). The CDR3 is made up of 15 amino acids. CDR3 in amino acids: CSARDISRDTYEQYF. The CDR3 nucleotides read TGCAGTGCTAGAGATATCTCCAGGGATACCTACGAGCAGTACTTC.

CDR3 sequence: CASSYSVVRIPNTGELFF. The CDR3 DNA reads TGTGCCAGCAGTTACTCGGTAGTGCGGATACCGAACACCGGGGAGCTGTTTTTT. The chain recombines TRBV6-5 with TRBJ2-2; unclear D gene. CDR1 is MNHEY and CDR2 is SVGAGI in the germline V gene. There are 18 residues in the CDR3. V lost 0 bases, J lost 0 bases, and 14 bases lay in between.

This clonotype came up a few times. The gene calls are TRBV6-5 and TRBJ2-3; the D is unclear. Germline values: CDR1 MNHEY, CDR2 SVGAGI. V lost 0 bases, J lost 1 base, and 11 bases lay in between. This CDR3 is built from 16 residues. The chain's CDR3 is CASSYSLESGTDTQYF. In DNA, the CDR3 is TGTGCCAGCAGTTACTCCCTCGAGTCAGGCACAGATACGCAGTATTTT.

In DNA, the CDR3 is TGTGCCAGCACAAGGACAGGGGTGTGGGAGCAGTTCTTC. The encoded protein is CASTRTGVWEQFF. The chain couples TRBV12-3 or TRBV12-4 to TRBJ2-1; TRBD1 aligns across 9 bases. Germline trimming cut 7 bases from V and 10 bases from J; bases unmatched to any gene: 8. This CDR3 is 13 amino acids long.

The chain has TRBV15 and TRBJ2-3; D is unclear. The CDR3 spans 15 residues. Per germline, CDR1 LNHNV and CDR2 YYDKDF (reference sequence). V was cut by 0 bases and J by 0 bases, with 7 bases left in between. The CDR3 nucleotides read TGTGCCACCAGCAGAGATCCAGCCAGCACAGATACGCAGTATTTT. Translating it yields CATSRDPASTDTQYF.

The chain recombines TRBV7-9 with TRBJ1-2; D is uncertain. Deletions cut 4 bases from V and 9 bases from J, with 15 bases between. CDR3 length: 13 residues. Germline values: CDR1 SEHNR, CDR2 FQNEAQ (reference sequence). The CDR3 DNA follows: TGTGCCAGCAGCTCAGGACGCGGGGAGAGCTACACCTTC. Translating gives CASSSGRGESYTF.

The rearrangement links TRBV5-1 to TRBJ2-1; D gene uncertain. Germline V gives CDR1 SGHRS, CDR2 YFSETQ. Trimming left V 0 bases short and J 3 bases short, with 10 bases between. This CDR3 contains 15 residues. As DNA, the CDR3 is TGCGCCAGCAGCTTGGCGCTGGAGCTCTACAATGAGCAGTTCTTC. This encodes CASSLALELYNEQFF. Combining the CDR3 with reference TRBV5-1 and TRBJ2-1 gives the whole variable domain KAGVTQTPRYLIKTRGQQVTLSCSPISGHRSVSWYQQTPGQGLQFLFEYFSETQRNKGNFPGRFSGRQFSNSRSEMNVSTLELGDSALYLCASSLALELYNEQFFGPGTRLTVL.

The gene calls are TRBV6-5 and TRBJ2-3; 7 bases are shared with TRBD1. The CDR3 runs 15 residues. From germline, CDR1 is MNHEY and CDR2 SVGAGI. Trimming cost V 4 bases and J 2 bases; bases outside gene matches: 6. CDR3 coding DNA: TGTGCCAGCAGTTCCGGGACAGCACACACAGATACGCAGTATTTT. Residues: CASSSGTAHTDTQYF.

This clonotype showed up many times. The chain uses TRBV6-2 or TRBV6-3 and TRBJ2-1, with D maybe TRBD1 (5 bases). Germline values: CDR1 MNHEY, CDR2 SVGEGT. The CDR3 runs to 13 residues. The V and J ends lost 2 bases and 6 bases respectively, with 8 bases between them. The CDR3 sequence: CASSYGAGNEQFF. The CDR3 nucleotides read TGTGCCAGCAGTTACGGGGCTGGCAATGAGCAGTTCTTC.

This clonotype was counted a few times. The chain has TRBV5-1 and TRBJ2-3; TRBD2 matches 9 bases. The germline V gene encodes CDR1 SGHRS and CDR2 YFSETQ. This CDR3 contains 18 residues. With 0 bases clipped from V and 2 bases from J, the junction kept 10 bases outside the gene matches. CDR3 in amino acids: CASSLDRSSGGTTDTQYF. Here the CDR3 DNA reads TGCGCCAGCAGCTTGGATCGGAGTAGCGGGGGCACCACAGATACGCAGTATTTT.

In its sample, this clonotype was seen a few times. Written as DNA, the CDR3 is TGCGCCAGCAGACCAGCCGACAATGAGCAGTTCTTC. It encodes CASRPADNEQFF. This chain connects TRBV5-1 to TRBJ2-1, with D unresolved. The CDR3 has 12 amino acids. Trimming cost V 5 bases and J 5 bases, with 8 bases left between them. From germline, CDR1 is SGHRS and CDR2 YFSETQ. The complete variable domain, with remaining parts taken from reference TRBV5-1 and TRBJ2-1, reads KAGVTQTPRYLIKTRGQQVTLSCSPISGHRSVSWYQQTPGQGLQFLFEYFSETQRNKGNFPGRFSGRQFSNSRSEMNVSTLELGDSALYLCASRPADNEQFFGPGTRLTVL.

J is TRBJ2-7 and V is TRBV6-5; D call uncertain. CDR1 and CDR2 (germline): MNHEY, SVGAGI. V shed 0 bases and J shed 4 bases, with 10 bases lying between them. The CDR3 is 14 amino acids. CDR3 region: CASSYSWPGYEQYF. For the CDR3, the DNA is TGTGCCAGCAGTTACTCGTGGCCTGGGTACGAGCAGTACTTC.

V is TRBV5-5 and J is TRBJ2-7, with D possibly TRBD1 on 6 matching bases. CDR1 is SGHKS and CDR2 is YYEKEE in the germline V gene (reference sequence). The CDR3 loop spans 15 amino acids. The V end was cut by 0 bases, the J end by 4 bases, with 14 bases between. The CDR3 bases are TGTGCCAGCAGCTTGGTGGCAGGGGTGATATACGAGCAGTACTTC. Its translation: CASSLVAGVIYEQYF.

This clonotype was observed a handful of times. The chain couples TRBV6-1 to TRBJ2-3, with 9 bases matching TRBD1. Trimming took 6 bases from V and 1 from J; bases not matched to a gene: 11. The CDR3 consists of 17 residues. Germline CDR1 and CDR2: MNHNS and SASEGT. The CDR3 DNA sequence: TGTGCCAGCAGCATCCACAGGGGGCGCGTAGGCACAGATACGCAGTATTTT. It codes for CASSIHRGRVGTDTQYF.

The rearrangement joins TRBV3-1 to TRBJ1-5; D is perhaps TRBD1 (5 bases). Trimming shortened V by 0 bases and J by 2 bases, and 11 bases separated the two germline ends. CDR1 is LGHDT, CDR2 YNNKEL, per germline (reference sequence). The CDR3 has 16 residues. CDR3 sequence reads: CASSQDGAGGNQPQHF. In DNA form, the CDR3 reads TGTGCCAGCAGCCAAGATGGGGCGGGGGGCAATCAGCCCCAGCATTTT.

The chain couples TRBV5-8 to TRBJ1-5; D remains unclear. The germline CDR1 and CDR2 sequences are SGHTS and YDEGEE. V lost 1 base and J 6 bases, leaving 11 bases between the germline ends. This CDR3 spans 14 amino acids. The CDR3 nucleotides are TGTGCCAGCAGCTTGACAAGGGTTGCTCAGCCCCAGCATTTT. Translating it yields CASSLTRVAQPQHF.

V usage is TRBV5-5 and J usage is TRBJ2-1; D is perhaps TRBD1 (5 bases). Germline V gene lookup returns CDR1 SGHKS and CDR2 YYEKEE (reference sequence). The CDR3 sequence is 16 residues long. V dropped 5 bases and J dropped 3 bases, with 18 bases sitting between them. The CDR3 bases are TGTGCCAGCAGAGTTGTAGACAGCTCCCTCTACAATGAGCAGTTCTTC. Translating it yields CASRVVDSSLYNEQFF.

This clonotype was seen only a few times. This chain connects TRBV10-3 to TRBJ2-7; maybe TRBD2 (6 bases). Trimming took off 4 bases at V and 7 bases at J, with 20 bases between the two ends. The CDR3 spans 15 residues. Germline lookup yields CDR1 ENHRY and CDR2 SYGVKD. CDR3 sequence (DNA): TGTGCCATCAGTGCCCCCGAGGAGGGGATGGGAGAGCAGTACTTC. Its protein product is CAISAPEEGMGEQYF.

This clonotype was seen repeatedly, ten times or more. The genes are TRBV7-2 and TRBJ2-2, with D perhaps TRBD1 or TRBD2 (5 bases each). Deletions cut 4 bases from V and 6 bases from J, with 18 bases between. From germline, CDR1 is SGHTA and CDR2 FQGNSA. There are 16 residues in the CDR3. The CDR3 is CASSWGTLRWSGELFF. CDR3 nucleotides: TGTGCCAGCAGCTGGGGGACCCTCCGTTGGTCCGGGGAGCTGTTTTTT.

This chain joins TRBV11-1 and TRBJ1-1; TRBD1 matches at 9 bases. The CDR3 loop spans 19 amino acids. Trimming at V came to 0 bases and at J to 11 bases, leaving 22 bases not matched to a gene. Germline-derived CDR1 and CDR2 are SGHAT and FQDESV (reference sequence). The CDR3 loop is CASSLAATRDRAGLGGAFF. The CDR3 bases are TGTGCCAGCAGCTTAGCGGCCACTCGGGACAGGGCGGGTTTGGGAGGCGCTTTCTTT.

This clonotype has only a few counts. The chain uses TRBV10-3 and TRBJ2-2; weak D call: TRBD1 (6 bases). Germline-derived CDR1 and CDR2 are ENHRY and SYGVKD. The CDR3 sequence is 15 residues long. The ends were cut back, 3 bases at V and 4 bases at J, with 12 bases in the middle. The CDR3 loop reads CAISDRGGGTGELFF. The CDR3 DNA sequence: TGTGCCATCAGTGACAGAGGGGGTGGCACCGGGGAGCTGTTTTTT.

The CDR3 loop is CASSSLGRNNEQFF. CDR3 in DNA: TGTGCCAGCAGTTCCCTGGGACGAAACAATGAGCAGTTCTTC. The V and J genes are TRBV12-3 or TRBV12-4 and TRBJ2-1; D is tentatively TRBD1 or TRBD2 (5 bases each). CDR3 length: 14 residues. The V end was cut by 4 bases, the J end by 5 bases, with 12 bases between.

V gene TRBV5-1 combines with J gene TRBJ2-7; the D call may be TRBD1 or TRBD2 (5 bases each). The CDR3 consists of 13 residues. Between the trimmed V and J ends, which lost 5 bases and 3 bases, there was a span of 12 bases. Germline V CDR1 and CDR2: SGHRS, YFSETQ. CDR3 DNA sequence: TGCGCCAGCAGTTGGGACGGTTACTACGAGCAGTACTTC. Translating gives CASSWDGYYEQYF.

This chain links TRBV7-2 with TRBJ2-1, with 7 bases matching TRBD2. This CDR3 has 15 amino acids. Trimming at V came to 5 bases and at J to 3 bases, leaving 7 bases not matched to a gene. Germline V gives CDR1 SGHTA, CDR2 FQGNSA. The CDR3 loop is CASSHRREGYNEQFF. The CDR3 DNA sequence: TGTGCCAGCAGCCACCGCAGGGAGGGCTACAATGAGCAGTTCTTC.

This clonotype was seen a handful of times. The chain couples TRBV28 to TRBJ1-5, with D possibly TRBD1 on 6 matching bases. The V gene lost 5 bases and the J gene lost 0 bases, with 17 bases spanning the gap. From germline, CDR1 is MDHEN and CDR2 SYDVKM. CDR3 length: 17 amino acids. The CDR3 loop reads CASSGAGAGDSNQPQHF. CDR3 DNA: TGTGCCAGCAGTGGGGCGGGGGCAGGGGATAGCAATCAGCCCCAGCATTTT.

This clonotype came up a few times. V gene TRBV19 combines with J gene TRBJ1-2; possibly TRBD1 for D (6 bases). This CDR3 is 14 amino acids long. Trimming cost V 6 bases and J 2 bases, with 13 bases left between them. CDR1 and CDR2 from the germline V gene are LNHDA and SQIVND (reference sequence). The CDR3 region is CASSKQGGNYGYTF. CDR3 in DNA: TGTGCCAGTAGCAAACAGGGCGGGAACTATGGCTACACCTTC.